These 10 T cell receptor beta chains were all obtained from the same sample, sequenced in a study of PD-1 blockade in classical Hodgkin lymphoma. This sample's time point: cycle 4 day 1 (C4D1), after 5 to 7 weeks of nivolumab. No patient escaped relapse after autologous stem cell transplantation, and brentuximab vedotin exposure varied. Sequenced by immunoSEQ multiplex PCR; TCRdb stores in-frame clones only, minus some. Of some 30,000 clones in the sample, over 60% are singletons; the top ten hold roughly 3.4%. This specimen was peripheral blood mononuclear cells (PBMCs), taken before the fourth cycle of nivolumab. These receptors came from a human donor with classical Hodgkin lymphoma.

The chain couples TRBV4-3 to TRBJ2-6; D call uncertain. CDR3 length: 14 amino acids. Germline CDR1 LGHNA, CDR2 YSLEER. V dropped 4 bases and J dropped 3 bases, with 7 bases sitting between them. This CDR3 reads CASSLLSGANVLTF. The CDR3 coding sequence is TGCGCCAGCAGCCTGCTAAGTGGGGCCAACGTCCTGACTTTC.

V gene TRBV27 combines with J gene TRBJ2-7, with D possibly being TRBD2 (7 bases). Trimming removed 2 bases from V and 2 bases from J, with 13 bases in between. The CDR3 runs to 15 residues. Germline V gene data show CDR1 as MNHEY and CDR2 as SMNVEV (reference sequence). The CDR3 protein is CASSLKGGTPYEQYF. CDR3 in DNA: TGTGCCAGCAGTTTAAAGGGGGGGACTCCCTACGAGCAGTACTTC.

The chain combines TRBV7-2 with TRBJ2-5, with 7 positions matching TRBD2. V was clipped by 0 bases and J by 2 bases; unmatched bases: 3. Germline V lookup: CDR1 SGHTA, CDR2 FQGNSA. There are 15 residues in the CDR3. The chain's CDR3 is CASSLASGAQETQYF. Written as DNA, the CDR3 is TGTGCCAGCAGCTTAGCCAGCGGGGCACAAGAGACCCAGTACTTC.

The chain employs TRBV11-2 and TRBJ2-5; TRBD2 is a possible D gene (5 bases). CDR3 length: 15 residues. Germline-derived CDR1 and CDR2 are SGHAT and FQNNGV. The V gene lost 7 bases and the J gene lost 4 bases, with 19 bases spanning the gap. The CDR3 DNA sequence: TGTGCCAGCACCCGGCACCTAGCCCCCGCAGAGACCCAGTACTTC. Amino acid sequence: CASTRHLAPAETQYF.

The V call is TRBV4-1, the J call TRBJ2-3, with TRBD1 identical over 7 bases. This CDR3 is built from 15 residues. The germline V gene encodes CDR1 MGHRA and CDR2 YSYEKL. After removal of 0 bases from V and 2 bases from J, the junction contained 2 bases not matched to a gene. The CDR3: CASSQDDRATDTQYF. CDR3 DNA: TGCGCCAGCAGCCAAGATGACAGGGCCACAGATACGCAGTATTTT.

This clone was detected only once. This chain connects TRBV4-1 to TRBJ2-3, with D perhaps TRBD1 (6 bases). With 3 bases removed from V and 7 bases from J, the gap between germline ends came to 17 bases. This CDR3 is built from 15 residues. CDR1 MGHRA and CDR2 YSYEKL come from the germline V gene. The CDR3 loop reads CASSQQWTETYTQYF. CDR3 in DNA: TGCGCCAGCAGCCAGCAGTGGACAGAAACTTATACGCAGTATTTT.

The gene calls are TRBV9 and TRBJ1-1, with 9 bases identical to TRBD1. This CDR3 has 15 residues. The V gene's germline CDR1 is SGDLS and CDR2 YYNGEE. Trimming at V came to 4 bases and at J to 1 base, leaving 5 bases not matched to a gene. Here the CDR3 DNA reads TGTGCCAGCAGCCTAACAGGGGGCGCGAACACTGAAGCTTTCTTT. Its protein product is CASSLTGGANTEAFF.

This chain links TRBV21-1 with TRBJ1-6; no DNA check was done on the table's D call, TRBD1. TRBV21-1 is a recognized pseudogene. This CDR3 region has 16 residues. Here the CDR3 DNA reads TGTGCCAGCAGCAGCCCGGGACAGGGGGCGTATTCACCCCTCCACTTT. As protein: CASSSPGQGAYSPLHF.

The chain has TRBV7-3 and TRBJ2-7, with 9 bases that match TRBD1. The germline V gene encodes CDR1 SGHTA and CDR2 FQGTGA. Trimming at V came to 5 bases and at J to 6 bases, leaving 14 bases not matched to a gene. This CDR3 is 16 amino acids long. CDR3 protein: CASSGLTGTGTSEQYF. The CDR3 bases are TGTGCCAGCAGCGGCCTCACCGGGACAGGGACGTCCGAGCAGTACTTC.

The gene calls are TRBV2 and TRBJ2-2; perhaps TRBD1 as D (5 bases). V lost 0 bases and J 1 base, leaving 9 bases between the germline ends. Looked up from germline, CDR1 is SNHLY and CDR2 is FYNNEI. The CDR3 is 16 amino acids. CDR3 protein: CASSEAGHLNTGELFF. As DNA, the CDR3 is TGTGCCAGCAGTGAAGCCGGACACCTGAACACCGGGGAGCTGTTTTTT.